Following are 21 T cell receptor beta chains from one sample sequenced in a study of spatial heterogeneity in lung cancer. TCRdb re-called the 5' RACE reads with MiXCR, one entry per CDR3 protein. The sample lists 8,500 to 10,000 distinct CDR3 sequences, about 4% occurring once. Time point meaning: blood taken at disease recurrence. Whole RNA, isolated from tumor, nontumor lung or frozen PBMC, was sequenced without prior sorting. The source material was PBMCs, sampled at recurrence. The receptor source for this set is a female donor with early-stage non-small cell lung cancer.

By sample share, this clonotype is medium-sized. The size of this beta chain means little, since it is a stray read in a library made for alpha chains. The J gene is TRBJ2-1, the V gene TRBV10-2; D gene unclear. V lost 4 bases, J lost 6 bases, and 10 bases lay in between. The CDR3 is made up of 13 amino acids. CDR1 and CDR2 from the germline V gene are WSHSY and SAAADI. CDR3 in amino acids: CASSVDLANEQFF. In DNA form, the CDR3 reads TGCGCCAGCAGTGTTGACCTGGCCAATGAGCAGTTCTTC.

This clonotype occurred many times. Within a library made for alpha chains, this beta chain is off target, and its count is uninformative. The chain employs TRBV10-2 and TRBJ1-2; TRBD1 agrees at 10 bases. The CDR3 length is 14 residues. J gave up 2 bases and V 8 bases, and 5 bases lay outside the gene matches. Germline V gives CDR1 WSHSY, CDR2 SAAADI. The CDR3 protein is CASGDRGLNYGYTF. CDR3 DNA sequence: TGCGCCAGCGGAGACAGGGGGCTGAACTATGGCTACACCTTC.

This clonotype occurred many times. With the library built for alpha chains, this beta chain is off target and its frequency is not meaningful. The rearrangement uses TRBV9 and TRBJ2-5; 7 positions match TRBD2. Germline loops: CDR1 SGDLS, CDR2 YYNGEE. The CDR3 has 16 residues. V shed 0 bases and J 0 bases; nucleotides not matched to a gene: 5. As DNA, the CDR3 is TGTGCCAGCAGCGTAGTGGCGGGGGAAGACCAAGAGACCCAGTACTTC. Protein: CASSVVAGEDQETQYF.

About this clonotype: The library was designed around alpha chains, so this beta chain is a stray read whose abundance carries little weight. The chain uses TRBV7-2 and TRBJ2-4; TRBD1 matches at 7 bases. The CDR3 runs 14 residues. The junction had 6 bases not matched to a gene; V was cut back by 7 bases and J by 3 bases. Per germline, CDR1 SGHTA and CDR2 FQGNSA. The CDR3 coding sequence is TGTGCCAGCAACCTACAGGGGAGCAAAAACATTCAGTACTTC. Amino acid sequence: CASNLQGSKNIQYF.

This clonotype was detected many times. This beta chain slipped into a library made for alpha chains as a stray read, so its size is not meaningful. This chain uses TRBV24-1 with TRBJ2-5; TRBD2 aligns across 9 bases. V shed 4 bases, J shed 5 bases, and the junction held 7 bases outside the gene matches. CDR3 length: 15 residues. The germline CDR1 and CDR2 sequences are KGHDR and SFDVKD. In DNA, the CDR3 is TGTGCCACCAGTGAGAGTAGCGGGGGATCGGAGACCCAGTACTTC. Translation gives CATSESSGGSETQYF.

This clonotype came up many times. With the library built for alpha chains, this beta chain is off target and its frequency is not meaningful. This sequence joins TRBV4-2 and TRBJ1-2; D is perhaps TRBD1 (6 bases). The V gene's germline CDR1 is LGHNA and CDR2 YNFKEQ. Trimming stripped 4 bases from V and 7 bases from J, with 19 bases between. The CDR3 spans 15 residues. The CDR3 DNA follows: TGTGCCAGCAGCCGAGACAGCATGGGGGCTTCTGGCTACACCTTC. Residues: CASSRDSMGASGYTF.

This clonotype counts as medium-sized (0.01 to 0.1%). For a library built for alpha chains, this beta chain is a stray read; little rests on its size. The rearrangement joins TRBV7-6 to TRBJ2-3, with 8 bases aligning to TRBD2. Germline values: CDR1 SGHVS, CDR2 FNYEAQ. CDR3 length: 16 residues. The V and J ends lost 1 base and 0 bases, in that order; junction bases with no gene match: 3. DNA of the CDR3: TGTGCCAGCAGCTTAGAGGCTAGCGGGAGCACAGATACGCAGTATTTT. It codes for CASSLEASGSTDTQYF.

In its sample, this clonotype was seen many times. This beta chain lies outside the target of a library built for alpha chains; its clone size means little. The chain carries TRBV28 and TRBJ2-5, with D possibly TRBD1 on 5 matching bases. Trimming pared 6 bases from V and 1 base from J, leaving 18 bases between. The CDR3 sequence is 16 residues long. Germline values: CDR1 MDHEN, CDR2 SYDVKM. The CDR3 DNA reads as TGTGCCAGCAGCCTTTTTGAGCAGGGTCTCCAAGAGACCCAGTACTTC. Translation gives CASSLFEQGLQETQYF.

This clonotype was seen repeatedly, ten times or more. Found in a library prepared for alpha chains, this beta chain is an off-target read, and its abundance has little meaning. The chain recombines TRBV12-3 or TRBV12-4 with TRBJ1-5; 7 nucleotides agree with TRBD1. Losses at the gene ends were 5 bases for V and 5 bases for J; bases not matched to a gene: 9. The CDR3 runs to 15 residues. CDR3 in amino acids: CASSPPVDRDQPQHF. In DNA, the CDR3 is TGTGCCAGCAGTCCCCCGGTTGACAGGGATCAGCCCCAGCATTTT.

This clonotype was seen ten or more times. This beta chain is a stray read from a library made for alpha chains; its abundance is not meaningful. This chain connects TRBV28 to TRBJ2-3, with 8 nucleotides matching TRBD1. V lost 3 bases, J lost 3 bases, and 17 bases stayed unmatched. Germline CDR1 MDHEN, CDR2 SYDVKM. CDR3 size: 19 residues. CDR3 in amino acids: CASSFPGTGIAGETDTQYF. The CDR3 coding sequence is TGTGCCAGCAGTTTCCCCGGGACAGGCATAGCCGGCGAGACAGATACGCAGTATTTT. Filled out from reference TRBV28 and TRBJ2-3, the complete variable domain reads DVKVTQSSRYLVKRTGEKVFLECVQDMDHENMFWYRQDPGLGLRLIYFSYDVKMKEKGDIPEGYSVSREKKERFSLILESASTNQTSMYLCASSFPGTGIAGETDTQYFGPGTRLTVL.

This clonotype was found many times. Because this beta chain is a stray read in a library intended to capture alpha chains, its abundance should not be given much weight. The rearrangement joins TRBV9 to TRBJ2-1; a possible D gene is TRBD2 (6 bases). Between the trimmed V and J ends, which lost 0 bases and 6 bases, there was a span of 16 bases. The CDR3 runs 16 residues. The germline gives CDR1 SGDLS, CDR2 YYNGEE. The CDR3 sequence: CASSVGLLVGGNEQFF. CDR3 sequence (DNA): TGTGCCAGCAGCGTAGGTCTCTTGGTGGGGGGCAATGAGCAGTTCTTC.

This clonotype is medium-sized within its sample. This beta chain is a stray sequence in a library constructed for alpha chains; its clone size is not meaningful. The chain joins TRBV2 to TRBJ2-3; maybe TRBD1 (5 bases). Looked up from germline, CDR1 is SNHLY and CDR2 is FYNNEI. The CDR3 covers 16 residues. V shed 6 bases and J shed 2 bases, with 18 bases lying between them. The CDR3 DNA reads TGTGCCAGCAGCCGCCCGGACACTGTTATCACAGATACGCAGTATTTT. Residues: CASSRPDTVITDTQYF.

This clonotype has ten or more counts. This beta chain turned up in a library designed for alpha chains; as an off-target read, its abundance says little. V usage is TRBV6-5 and J usage is TRBJ2-3, with 8 bases lining up with TRBD2. The CDR3 sequence is 14 residues long. V lost 8 bases, J lost 6 bases, and 10 bases stayed unmatched. Per the germline V gene, CDR1 is MNHEY and CDR2 is SVGAGI. The CDR3 is CASSPSGGPDTQYF. The CDR3 DNA reads as TGTGCCAGCTCACCATCGGGGGGGCCCGATACGCAGTATTTT.

This clonotype counts as medium-sized (0.01 to 0.1%). This beta chain appears as a stray read in a library generated for alpha chains; its size is not informative. The chain recombines TRBV5-1 with TRBJ1-2; weak D call: TRBD1 (5 bases). With 3 bases removed from V and 4 bases from J, the gap between germline ends came to 13 bases. This CDR3 is 14 amino acids long. The germline CDR1 and CDR2 sequences are SGHRS and YFSETQ. The CDR3 loop is CASSYGTGTYGYTF. The CDR3 nucleotides are TGCGCCAGCAGCTATGGTACGGGGACCTATGGCTACACCTTC.

This clonotype occurred many times. Little can be read into the size of this beta chain, an off-target read in a library designed for alpha chains. This chain connects TRBV7-3 to TRBJ2-7, with D possibly matching TRBD2 (7 bases). CDR1 SGHTA and CDR2 FQGTGA come from the germline V gene. The CDR3 is 13 residues long. V was trimmed by 5 bases and J by 6 bases, leaving 14 bases between them. DNA for the CDR3: TGTGCCAGCAGCGCCCCCCGGGGGGCCGAGCAGTACTTC. This codes for CASSAPRGAEQYF.

With regard to this clonotype: This beta chain was picked up by a library intended for alpha chains and is off target, so its count carries little meaning. The V and J genes are TRBV5-1 and TRBJ2-7; D is possibly TRBD1 (5 bases). CDR3 length equals 14 residues. V dropped 1 base and J dropped 3 bases, with 11 bases sitting between them. The germline CDR1 and CDR2 sequences are SGHRS and YFSETQ. DNA for the CDR3: TGCGCCAGCAGCTTGCCAGGGATAAGCTACGAGCAGTACTTC. This gives the protein CASSLPGISYEQYF.

This clonotype was seen many times. Because the library targeted alpha chains, this beta chain is an off-target read whose size means little. The V gene is TRBV5-1, the J gene TRBJ2-6; D might be TRBD1 or TRBD2, each matching 5 bases. Between the trimmed V and J ends, which lost 5 bases and 0 bases, there was a span of 12 bases. Per germline, CDR1 SGHRS and CDR2 YFSETQ. The CDR3 sequence is 16 residues long. The CDR3 DNA sequence: TGCGCCAGCAGTAGGGACCTCTCCTCTGGGGCCAACGTCCTGACTTTC. Translated: CASSRDLSSGANVLTF.

This clonotype occurred many times. This beta chain appears as a stray read in a library generated for alpha chains; its size is not informative. The chain couples TRBV29-1 to TRBJ2-5; 8 positions agree with TRBD1. Per germline, CDR1 SQVTM and CDR2 ANQGSEA. Trimming at V came to 3 bases and at J to 5 bases, leaving 8 bases not matched to a gene. This CDR3 has 14 amino acids. The CDR3 spells CSVDRGQGGETQYF. DNA for the CDR3: TGCAGCGTTGATAGAGGACAGGGCGGGGAGACCCAGTACTTC.

This clonotype is judged medium-sized. This beta chain appears as a stray read in a library generated for alpha chains; its size is not informative. The rearrangement uses TRBV25-1 and TRBJ2-7; 9 bases agree with TRBD2. Trimming cost V 4 bases and J 2 bases; bases outside gene matches: 3. The CDR3 runs to 14 residues. Germline values: CDR1 MGHDK, CDR2 SYGVNS. The CDR3 is CASSGQRGAYEQYF. The DNA for the CDR3 is TGTGCCAGCAGTGGCCAGCGGGGGGCCTACGAGCAGTACTTC.

This clonotype was seen at least ten times. This beta chain represents an off-target read in a library built for alpha chains; its size is of limited meaning. The chain recombines TRBV21-1 with TRBJ2-7; no check of the table's D call, TRBD1, against the DNA was made. TRBV21-1 is reported as a pseudogene. The CDR3 has 14 residues. The CDR3, as DNA: TGTGCCAGCAGCACCCGGGACAGGTTATACGAGCAGTACTTC. It yields the protein CASSTRDRLYEQYF.

This clonotype was detected ten times or more. The library was prepared for alpha chains; this beta chain is a stray read, so its frequency means little. This chain links TRBV14 with TRBJ2-1, with a tentative D call TRBD1 (6 bases). Germline V lookup: CDR1 SGHDN, CDR2 FVKESK. This CDR3 region has 13 residues. V lost 1 base, J lost 6 bases, and 7 bases lay in between. The CDR3 reads CASSQARGNEQFF. The CDR3 nucleotides are TGTGCCAGCAGCCAAGCCAGGGGCAATGAGCAGTTCTTC. The full variable domain, with the rest looked up from reference TRBV14 and TRBJ2-1, is EAGVTQFPSHSVIEKGQTVTLRCDPISGHDNLYWYRRVMGKEIKFLLHFVKESKQDESGMPNNRFLAERTGGTYSTLKVQPAELEDSGVYFCASSQARGNEQFFGPGTRLTVL.